This TCR beta chain was identified in a study of blood T cell repertoires in COVID-19. Across the study: Samples taken during acute and convalescent COVID-19 were collected in the United States, Italy and Spain. The analysed material was cDNA or gDNA that came from T cells, B-cell-depleted T cells, or PBMCs.

The authors' processing: Using reference gene primer amplification, nucleated cell counts were estimated. Libraries were prepared by immunoSEQ multiplex PCR; TCRdb keeps only in-frame clonotypes and omits some of them. From that table come the V and J calls and clone size; the DNA was used to work out D and trimming. The table lists around 130,000 clones, 90% of them singletons. Trimming stripped 7 bases from V and 1 base from J, with 13 bases between. CDR3 length: 14 amino acids. Germline V gene sequence: CDR1 LNHDA, CDR2 SQIVND (reference sequence). The sequenced material came from peripheral blood. The TCR comes from a woman at least 80 years old with acute or convalescent COVID-19. The chain links TRBV19 to TRBJ2-5, with a weak D call TRBD2 (6 bases). The CDR3 bases are TGTGCCAGTAATAACGGGGGACGCCAAGAGACCCAGTACTTC. It translates to CASNNGGRQETQYF.